The 28 T cell receptor beta chains listed next were all sequenced from one sample in a study of CD8 T cells in Susac syndrome. RNA was extracted with the RNeasy kit, and a quantity of about 0.45 to 1 ug was reverse transcribed using random hexamers. TCRdb reanalysed the immunoSEQ multiplex PCR reads using MiXCR and keeps one entry per CDR3 protein. The table includes some 120,000 distinct CDR3 sequences, under 95% detected once. Sequenced input: CD8+ T cells from PBMCs. The receptors derive from a human donor with multiple sclerosis.

The CDR3 nucleotides read TGTGCCAGCAGTCCCGGGACCCTCAACACTGAAGCTTTCTTT. Translation gives CASSPGTLNTEAFF. The chain couples TRBV12-3 or TRBV12-4 to TRBJ1-1, with D perhaps matching TRBD1 (5 bases). The CDR3 runs 14 residues. V was cut by 5 bases and J by 2 bases, with 12 bases left in between.

V gene TRBV20-1 combines with J gene TRBJ2-1; 9 bases are shared with TRBD2. This CDR3 has 15 residues. Looked up from germline, CDR1 is DFQATT and CDR2 is SNEGSKA (reference sequence). J lost 8 bases, V lost 6 bases, and 14 bases had no gene match. The CDR3 DNA reads TGCAGTGCCGGCGACTGGGCGGGAGGGCTGGATGAGCAGTTCTTC. Amino acid sequence: CSAGDWAGGLDEQFF.

This chain uses TRBV6-2 or TRBV6-3 with TRBJ2-1; TRBD2 aligns across 14 bases. The CDR3 totals 16 residues. Germline CDR1 and CDR2: MNHEY and SVGEGT. V lost 5 bases and J lost 8; bases outside the gene matches: 8. CDR3: CASSPGTSGSGYEQFF. The CDR3 DNA sequence: TGTGCCAGCAGTCCCGGGACTAGCGGGAGCGGCTATGAGCAGTTCTTC.

This chain connects TRBV29-1 to TRBJ2-3; 8 bases line up with TRBD1. CDR3 length: 16 residues. The germline CDR1 and CDR2 sequences are SQVTM and ANQGSEA. J lost 3 bases, V lost 0 bases, and 8 bases had no gene match. The CDR3 bases are TGCAGCGTTGAAGATCGCGCAGGGGGCGAAACAGATACGCAGTATTTT. Amino acids: CSVEDRAGGETDTQYF.

The chain carries TRBV9 and TRBJ1-4, with D perhaps matching TRBD1 (5 bases). V gave up 3 bases and J gave up 8 bases, with 17 bases separating them. From germline, CDR1 is SGDLS and CDR2 YYNGEE. CDR3 size: 15 residues. The CDR3 reads CASSGGGGLGEKLFF. In DNA form, the CDR3 reads TGTGCCAGCAGCGGGGGGGGAGGTCTCGGCGAAAAACTGTTTTTT.

The chain links TRBV15 to TRBJ2-7, with D tentatively TRBD1 or TRBD2 (7 bases each). The CDR3 sequence is 14 residues long. V was shortened by 5 bases and J by 2 bases, with 13 bases between the two germline ends. Germline V gene lookup returns CDR1 LNHNV and CDR2 YYDKDF (reference sequence). CDR3 loop: CATSSRGGTYEQYF. The CDR3 coding sequence is TGTGCCACCAGCTCCAGGGGGGGGACCTACGAGCAGTACTTC.

The rearrangement links TRBV20-1 to TRBJ2-7, with 9 bases fitting TRBD1. V dropped 6 bases and J dropped 0; count of bases not matched to a gene: 6. The CDR3 runs to 14 residues. The V gene's germline CDR1 is DFQATT and CDR2 SNEGSKA (reference sequence). This CDR3 reads CSAAGQGTSYEQYF. The CDR3 region has the DNA TGCAGTGCCGCCGGACAGGGGACCTCCTACGAGCAGTACTTC.

The chain uses TRBV20-1 and TRBJ2-5, with a weak D call TRBD2 (5 bases). V lost 1 base, J lost 4 bases, and 10 bases lay in between. The CDR3 is made up of 13 amino acids. CDR1 is DFQATT, CDR2 SNEGSKA, per germline (reference sequence). The CDR3 nucleotides read TGCAGTGCTAGAGGATGGGAGAGAGAGACCCAGTACTTC. Protein product: CSARGWERETQYF.

The genes are TRBV27 and TRBJ1-5; D is undetermined. Germline CDR1 reads MNHEY; CDR2 reads SMNVEV (reference sequence). The length of the CDR3 is 15 residues. The V end lost 2 bases, the J end lost 3 bases, and 11 bases lay between the germline ends. CDR3 residues: CASSLEGFANQPQHF. Here the CDR3 DNA reads TGTGCCAGCAGTTTAGAGGGATTCGCCAATCAGCCCCAGCATTTT.

The CDR3 region is CSVEREGDEQFF. In nucleotides, the CDR3 is TGCAGCGTTGAAAGAGAGGGCGATGAGCAGTTCTTC. The J gene is TRBJ2-1, the V gene TRBV29-1, with D possibly being TRBD2 (5 bases). CDR1 is SQVTM, CDR2 ANQGSEA, per germline. V dropped 2 bases and J dropped 8 bases, with 10 bases sitting between them. The CDR3 contains 12 residues.

V and J are TRBV20-1 and TRBJ2-7, with 9 bases that match TRBD2. CDR1 and CDR2 (germline): DFQATT, SNEGSKA (reference sequence). The length of the CDR3 is 15 residues. After removal of 6 bases from V and 4 bases from J, the junction contained 13 bases not matched to a gene. The CDR3 DNA reads TGCAGTGCCGCCCCGGGACTAGCTTCCGAATACGAGCAGTACTTC. Translated, it gives CSAAPGLASEYEQYF.

V usage is TRBV27 and J usage is TRBJ2-7; D might be TRBD1 (5 bases). The CDR3 spans 14 residues. Trimming took off 4 bases at V and 6 bases at J, with 16 bases between the two ends. The germline CDR1 and CDR2 sequences are MNHEY and SMNVEV (reference sequence). For the CDR3, the DNA is TGTGCCAGCAGTTCCAGATTGGGGCAAAGCGAGCAGTACTTC. It yields the protein CASSSRLGQSEQYF.

V and J are TRBV15 and TRBJ2-5; perhaps TRBD1 as D (5 bases). Germline CDR1 reads LNHNV; CDR2 reads YYDKDF (reference sequence). The V and J ends lost 7 bases and 2 bases respectively, with 14 bases between them. The CDR3 consists of 14 residues. CDR3 bases: TGTGCCACCACCCAGAGTCGGACACAAGAGACCCAGTACTTC. This codes for CATTQSRTQETQYF.

This chain connects TRBV4-3 to TRBJ2-3, with TRBD2 matching 7 bases. Germline V gene data show CDR1 as LGHNA and CDR2 as YSLEER. Losses at the gene ends were 0 bases for V and 9 bases for J; bases not matched to a gene: 18. The CDR3 has 18 residues. The CDR3 here is CASSQDDFGGAGEHTQYF. The CDR3 nucleotides read TGCGCCAGCAGCCAAGATGATTTTGGAGGGGCGGGAGAGCACACGCAGTATTTT.

This clonotype came up once. The chain links TRBV21-1 to TRBJ2-6; TRBD2, the D gene given by the table, was not confirmed from the DNA. TRBV21-1 represents a pseudogene. CDR3 length: 19 residues. The CDR3 loop reads CASSKEGLADLCEANVLTF. Here the CDR3 DNA reads TGTGCCAGCAGCAAAGAGGGACTAGCGGACCTCTGTGAGGCCAACGTCCTGACTTTC.

This sequence joins TRBV7-8 and TRBJ2-2; D not resolved. There are 13 residues in the CDR3. Germline loops: CDR1 SGHVS, CDR2 FQNEAQ. V was shortened by 3 bases and J by 4 bases, with 6 bases between the two germline ends. CDR3 amino acids: CASSFLTTGELFF. DNA of the CDR3: TGTGCCAGCAGCTTCCTTACCACCGGGGAGCTGTTTTTT.

The chain has TRBV9 and TRBJ2-7; a possible D gene is TRBD1 (6 bases). The CDR3 spans 15 residues. V lost 3 bases to trimming and J lost 6 bases, with 19 bases between them. The germline gives CDR1 SGDLS, CDR2 YYNGEE. CDR3 bases: TGTGCCAGCAGCGAGGGGACATCCATAATTTCCGAGCAGTACTTC. This gives the protein CASSEGTSIISEQYF. Complete variable domain (other parts from reference TRBV9 and TRBJ2-7): DSGVTQTPKHLITATGQRVTLRCSPRSGDLSVYWYQQSLDQGLQFLIQYYNGEERAKGNILERFSAQQFPDLHSELNLSSLELGDSALYFCASSEGTSIISEQYFGPGTRLTVT.

The gene calls are TRBV27 and TRBJ2-3; D ambiguous. The CDR3 extends over 14 amino acids. V lost 3 bases and J lost 2, with 9 bases in between. The germline V gene encodes CDR1 MNHEY and CDR2 SMNVEV (reference sequence). In DNA form, the CDR3 reads TGTGCCAGCAGTTTCGCGCGGAACACAGATACGCAGTATTTT. Translating it yields CASSFARNTDTQYF.

The V call is TRBV3-1, the J call TRBJ2-7; 7 positions agree with TRBD1. Germline values: CDR1 LGHDT, CDR2 YNNKEL (reference sequence). The CDR3 consists of 14 residues. Trimming at V came to 8 bases and at J to 3 bases, leaving 10 bases not matched to a gene. The CDR3 is CASSPRDSFYEQYF. As DNA, the CDR3 is TGTGCCAGCTCACCTAGGGACAGTTTCTACGAGCAGTACTTC.

The chain links TRBV29-1 to TRBJ1-3; D gene ambiguous. The CDR3 contains 14 residues. Trimming took 2 bases from V and 0 from J, leaving 8 bases between them. The germline gives CDR1 SQVTM, CDR2 ANQGSEA. The CDR3: CSVEFPTSGNTIYF. The CDR3 coding sequence is TGCAGCGTTGAATTCCCGACCTCTGGAAACACCATATATTTT. The full variable domain, with the rest looked up from reference TRBV29-1 and TRBJ1-3, is SAVISQKPSRDICQRGTSLTIQCQVDSQVTMMFWYRQQPGQSLTLIATANQGSEATYESGFVIDKFPISRPNLTFSTLTVSNMSPEDSSIYLCSVEFPTSGNTIYFGEGSWLTVV.

This clonotype was observed a handful of times. J is TRBJ1-5 and V is TRBV4-3; 8 bases align to TRBD1. Germline V gives CDR1 LGHNA, CDR2 YSLEER. V was clipped by 0 bases and J by 8 bases; unmatched bases: 6. The CDR3 contains 15 residues. CDR3 sequence (DNA): TGCGCCAGCAGCCAAGATTGGACAGGGTATGAGCCCCAGCATTTT. As protein: CASSQDWTGYEPQHF.

This chain uses TRBV20-1 with TRBJ1-5, with a tentative D call TRBD1 (5 bases). The CDR3 is 14 amino acids. The germline gives CDR1 DFQATT, CDR2 SNEGSKA (reference sequence). Trimming took 3 bases from V and 0 from J, leaving 9 bases between them. CDR3 region: CSASEDISNQPQHF. The CDR3 nucleotides are TGCAGTGCTAGCGAGGACATTAGCAATCAGCCCCAGCATTTT.

The J gene is TRBJ1-1, the V gene TRBV12-3 or TRBV12-4; D unclear. The CDR3 spans 16 residues. The V end was cut by 6 bases, the J end by 4 bases, with 21 bases between. CDR3 amino acids: CASSPLWAAVGTEAFF. The CDR3 nucleotides read TGTGCCAGCAGCCCCCTTTGGGCAGCGGTGGGCACTGAAGCTTTCTTT.

V gene TRBV19 combines with J gene TRBJ2-7; a weak D match, TRBD1 (6 bases). V lost 7 bases, J lost 3 bases, and 13 bases lay in between. The germline V gene encodes CDR1 LNHDA and CDR2 SQIVND (reference sequence). This CDR3 is 13 amino acids long. CDR3 DNA: TGTGCCAGTACGGACAGAGGCTACTACGAGCAGTACTTC. Encoded protein: CASTDRGYYEQYF.

The V and J genes are TRBV13 and TRBJ2-6, with unresolved D. Germline values: CDR1 PRHDT, CDR2 FYEKMQ (reference sequence). This CDR3 spans 15 amino acids. V shed 1 base and J shed 2 bases, with 6 bases lying between them. In nucleotides, the CDR3 is TGTGCCAGCAGCTTAGCACCGGCTGGGGCCAACGTCCTGACTTTC. As protein: CASSLAPAGANVLTF.

The rearrangement joins TRBV13 to TRBJ2-2; 7 bases match TRBD2. CDR1 is PRHDT and CDR2 is FYEKMQ in the germline V gene (reference sequence). The CDR3 spans 16 residues. Trimming cost V 4 bases and J 6 bases; bases outside gene matches: 11. The CDR3 bases are TGTGCCAGCAGCTGGGAAAGGGCGGGAGTGGCCGGGGAGCTGTTTTTT. This codes for CASSWERAGVAGELFF.

This chain uses TRBV2 with TRBJ2-7, with 10 nucleotides matching TRBD2. This CDR3 has 16 amino acids. The J segment lost 7 bases and the V segment lost 7 bases, leaving 16 bases of the junction unmatched. Germline CDR1 and CDR2: SNHLY and FYNNEI. Here the CDR3 reads CASNDPEGLAPLEQYF. CDR3 nucleotide sequence: TGTGCCAGCAACGATCCCGAGGGACTAGCGCCTTTGGAGCAGTACTTC.

This rearrangement joins TRBV9 to TRBJ2-4; D may correspond to TRBD1 or TRBD2 (5 bases each). With 2 bases removed from V and 0 bases from J, the gap between germline ends came to 12 bases. Germline V gives CDR1 SGDLS, CDR2 YYNGEE. There are 16 residues in the CDR3. The CDR3 loop is CASSVGGFLAKNIQYF. As DNA, the CDR3 is TGTGCCAGCAGCGTTGGGGGATTTCTAGCCAAAAACATTCAGTACTTC.